This T cell receptor beta chain was sequenced for a study of blood T cell repertoires in COVID-19. The CDR3 spans 14 residues. Unmatched junction bases numbered 6, after V lost 6 bases and J lost 4 bases. CDR1 and CDR2 from the germline V gene are LNHDA and SQIVND (reference sequence). This clone was counted only a few times. The repertoire was sequenced with immunoSEQ multiplex PCR; TCRdb's copy has only in-frame clones and lacks some. This table has tens of thousands of clones, approximately 81% appearing once. This receptor was taken from a man aged 65 to 79 with COVID-19, enrolled during active disease. V gene TRBV19 combines with J gene TRBJ2-1; the match to TRBD1 covers 7 bases. The sequenced material came from peripheral blood. In DNA, the CDR3 is TGTGCCAGTAGAAAAGGGGGCACTTACAATGAGCAGTTCTTC. It is translated as CASRKGGTYNEQFF. The whole variable domain, remainder taken from reference TRBV19 and TRBJ2-1, is DGGITQSPKYLFRKEGQNVTLSCEQNLNHDAMYWYRQDPGQGLRLIYYSQIVNDFQKGDIAEGYSVSREKKESFPLTVTSAQKNPTAFYLCASRKGGTYNEQFFGPGTRLTVL.